These T cell receptor beta chains were read from a single sample in a study of cytomegalovirus exposure and HLA in healthy donors. TCRdb's table, derived via immunoSEQ multiplex PCR, lists solely in-frame clones and lacks some. The sample has 150,000 to 200,000 clones, over 70% seen once. The source material was PBMCs. The receptors here all came from a woman aged 18-29 years in good health and CMV-seropositive. CDR3s include the opening cysteine and the closing phenylalanine or tryptophan. A D gene is named only where the DNA matches it firmly. Rows may omit the clone size; those that give it use once, few, many or a size class.

TRBV4-2	TRBJ2-3	.	.	TGTGCCAGCAGCCAAGAATGGAGCGCAGATACGCAGTATTTT	CASSQEWSADTQYF
TRBV30	TRBJ1-4	.	.	TGTGCCTGGAGTCATACCAAAAGGGGGAAACTGTTTTTT	CAWSHTKRGKLFF
TRBV6-4	TRBJ2-3	few	TRBD2	TGTGCCAGCAGTGACGCTAGCGGGGAGGCAGATACGCAGTATTTT	CASSDASGEADTQYF
TRBV19	TRBJ1-2	.	TRBD1	TGTGCCAGTAGTCCTTGGGACAGGGTCTATGGCTACACCTTC	CASSPWDRVYGYTF
TRBV7-2	TRBJ2-7	.	.	TGTGCCAGCAGCAACAGGGTCTACGAGCAGTACTTC	CASSNRVYEQYF
TRBV5-6	TRBJ2-3	.	TRBD2	TGTGCCAGCAGCTTGGCGTTTTTAGCGGGGGCCTTGACCGATACGCAGTATTTT	CASSLAFLAGALTDTQYF
TRBV6-1	TRBJ2-3	few	TRBD1	TGTGCCAGCAGTGAAGCGCTCGTTGGGACAGTTACTATCACAGATACGCAGTATTTT	CASSEALVGTVTITDTQYF
TRBV30	TRBJ1-4	.	.	TGTGCCTGGAGTAACCCAGGGATCGGGAATGAAAAACTGTTTTTT	CAWSNPGIGNEKLFF
TRBV7-9	TRBJ2-3	.	.	TGTGCCAGCAGCTTGACTGACACGGGGAGAGATACGCAGTATTTT	CASSLTDTGRDTQYF
TRBV5-1	TRBJ1-6	.	.	TGCGCCAGCAGCTTGGATACAGGATATAATTCACCCCTCCACTTT	CASSLDTGYNSPLHF
TRBV6-5	TRBJ2-7	.	TRBD1	TGTGCCAGCAGTTACGGGCAGGGGGCTTACGAGCAGTACTTC	CASSYGQGAYEQYF
TRBV5-1	TRBJ1-5	.	TRBD1	TGCGCCAGCAGCTACGAGGGGGCTGGCAATCAGCCCCAGCATTTT	CASSYEGAGNQPQHF
TRBV5-1	TRBJ2-3	.	TRBD2	TGCGCCAGCAGCTTGGCGGGCGGGGGGGCCGGTGGGACAGATACGCAGTATTTT	CASSLAGGGAGGTDTQYF
TRBV12-5	TRBJ2-3	.	.	TGTGCTAGTGGTACTTCGGACGCGGGCCGCCTCCGCACAGATACGCAGTATTTT	CASGTSDAGRLRTDTQYF
TRBV7-3	TRBJ2-3	.	TRBD2	TGTGCCAGCAGCTTAACGAGCGGGGGGTCTATAGATACGCAGTATTTT	CASSLTSGGSIDTQYF
TRBV7-3	TRBJ2-7	.	.	TGTGCCAGCAGCTTAATTGGCCCAAGCGAGCAGTACTTC	CASSLIGPSEQYF
TRBV14	TRBJ2-3	few	.	TGTGCCAGCAGCCAAGGTTTGAGGGATACGCAGTATTTT	CASSQGLRDTQYF
TRBV27	TRBJ2-1	.	TRBD1	TGTGCCAGCAGTTTCCTACAGGGGTACAATGAGCAGTTCTTC	CASSFLQGYNEQFF
TRBV5-1	TRBJ1-1	once	TRBD1	TGCGCCAGCAGCGCTAGACAGGGACCGAACACTGAAGCTTTCTTT	CASSARQGPNTEAFF
TRBV12-5	TRBJ1-5	.	TRBD1	TGTGCTAGTGGTTTGGGGCAGGGGGCGTTGGGTCAGCCCCAGCATTTT	CASGLGQGALGQPQHF
TRBV4-1	TRBJ1-6	.	TRBD1	TGCGCCAGCAGCCACCTGATGAGGTCATCGGGACAGGGGAATTCACCCCTCCACTTT	CASSHLMRSSGQGNSPLHF
TRBV5-1	TRBJ1-2	once	.	TGCGCCAGCAGCTTGCCCCCCCTGACAGGTCCCTATGGCTACACCTTC	CASSLPPLTGPYGYTF
TRBV28	TRBJ2-7	.	.	TGTGCCAGCAGTGGGAGGTACGAGCAGTACTTC	CASSGRYEQYF
TRBV5-1	TRBJ2-5	.	TRBD2	TGCGCCAGCAGCTTGGGACTAGCGGGGGTCCTCCAAGAGACCCAGTACTTC	CASSLGLAGVLQETQYF
TRBV7-6	TRBJ1-5	.	.	TGTGCCAGCAGCGTCGATACACATCAGCCCCAGCATTTT	CASSVDTHQPQHF
TRBV4-2	TRBJ1-4	once	.	TGTGCCAGCAGCCAAGAAAGGTACGATCGGATGGGGGCCACAACTAATGAAAAACTGTTTTTT	CASSQERYDRMGATTNEKLFF
TRBV30	TRBJ2-5	.	.	TGTGCTTCAGATGACAGTCCCCAAGAGACCCAGTACTTC	CASDDSPQETQYF
TRBV10-3	TRBJ2-2	.	.	TGTGCCATCAGCTCCTCAGGGTTCAACACCGGGGAGCTGTTTTTT	CAISSSGFNTGELFF
TRBV6-5	TRBJ1-5	.	TRBD1	TGTGCCAGCAGTTCTCGGACAGGGTCGGTCAATCAGCCCCAGCATTTT	CASSSRTGSVNQPQHF
TRBV19	TRBJ1-3	.	.	TGTGCCAGTAGAAATCGACAGGATTTTGGAAACACCATATATTTT	CASRNRQDFGNTIYF
TRBV19	TRBJ1-6	.	TRBD1	TGTGCCAGTAGTCCAGGGGGGCTTTCACCCCTCCACTTT	CASSPGGLSPLHF
TRBV28	TRBJ2-3	.	TRBD2	TGTGCCAGCAGTCCCCCATCGAATAGCGGGGGAGGTAATACGCAGTATTTT	CASSPPSNSGGGNTQYF
TRBV6-1	TRBJ2-1	.	.	TGTGCCAGCTCGTTCCAGGCCGAGCTTAGCAATGAGCAGTTCTTC	CASSFQAELSNEQFF
TRBV5-1	TRBJ2-3	.	TRBD2	TGCGCCAGCAGTCTAAGCGGGGGGGCCTCAGATACGCAGTATTTT	CASSLSGGASDTQYF
TRBV6-6	TRBJ2-2	.	.	TGTGCCAGCAGCTCCCACACCGGGGAGCTGTTTTTT	CASSSHTGELFF
TRBV5-6	TRBJ1-2	.	.	TGTGCCAGCAGCTTGGTTATGGGACAAACTAACTATGGCTACACCTTC	CASSLVMGQTNYGYTF
TRBV28	TRBJ1-2	.	TRBD1	TGTGCCAGCAGACAGGGGGTCGGCTACACCTTC	CASRQGVGYTF
TRBV4-1	TRBJ2-7	.	TRBD1	TGCGCCAGCAGCCAAGTCCGGGACAGGGTCTACGAGCAGTACTTC	CASSQVRDRVYEQYF
TRBV7-2	TRBJ2-1	.	TRBD2	TGTGCCAGCAGCTCCCGGCTCCGGGGGGGGAATGAGCAGTTCTTC	CASSSRLRGGNEQFF
TRBV5-7	TRBJ1-5	once	.	TGTGCCAGCAGCTTATTTATGTGTGATCAGCCCCAGCATTTT	CASSLFMCDQPQHF
TRBV10-3	TRBJ1-5	.	TRBD1	TGTGCCATCAGTCAGGGGGGTGAACAGCCCCAGCATTTT	CAISQGGEQPQHF
TRBV5-1	TRBJ2-2	.	.	TGCGCCAGCAGCGCGTCGAACACCGGGGAGCTGTTTTTT	CASSASNTGELFF
TRBV9	TRBJ1-6	.	TRBD1	TGTGCCAGCAGCGCCGGGACAGAACCTTCACCCCTCCACTTT	CASSAGTEPSPLHF
TRBV2	TRBJ1-3	.	TRBD1	TGTGCCAGCAGTGAAAAAACAGGGGCTAACACCATATATTTT	CASSEKTGANTIYF
TRBV7-8	TRBJ1-4	.	TRBD1	TGTGCCAGCAGCATGTTAGGACAGGGTCTAGGTGAAAAACTGTTTTTT	CASSMLGQGLGEKLFF